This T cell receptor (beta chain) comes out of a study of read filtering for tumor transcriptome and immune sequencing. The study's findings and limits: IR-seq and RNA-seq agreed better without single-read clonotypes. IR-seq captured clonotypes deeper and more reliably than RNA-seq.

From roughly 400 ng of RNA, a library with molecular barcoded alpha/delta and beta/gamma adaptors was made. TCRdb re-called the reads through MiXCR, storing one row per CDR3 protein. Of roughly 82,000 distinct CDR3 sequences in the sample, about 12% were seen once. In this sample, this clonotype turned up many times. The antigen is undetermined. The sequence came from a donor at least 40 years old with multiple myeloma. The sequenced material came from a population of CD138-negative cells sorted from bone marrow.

CDR3: CASSTAGDRETKTQYF. CDR3 DNA: TGTGCCAGCAGTACGGCCGGGGACAGGGAAACGAAGACCCAGTACTTC. The rearrangement uses TRBV28 and TRBJ2-5; 9 bases line up with TRBD1. CDR1 is MDHEN and CDR2 is SYDVKM in the germline V gene. V dropped 5 bases and J dropped 6; count of bases not matched to a gene: 13. There are 16 residues in the CDR3.